The 5 T cell receptor beta chains below come from one sample, sequenced in a study of T-cell reconstitution after alpha-beta-depleted transplantation in children. Unique molecular identifiers tagged the TCRbeta library. TCRdb used MiXCR to reprocess the PCR reads, holding one entry per CDR3 protein. The table records roughly 300,000 distinct CDR3 sequences, 9.9% of them present only once. The starting material was PBMCs from the stem cell graft donor, obtained from the stem cell graft. Every receptor here comes from a human donor who donated a stem cell graft to a child with SCID.

There are a few counts of this clonotype. The rearrangement links TRBV7-9 to TRBJ1-1; 7 nucleotides align to TRBD1. CDR3 size: 15 residues. J was trimmed by 1 base and V by 5 bases; bases with no gene match: 7. From germline, CDR1 is SEHNR and CDR2 FQNEAQ (reference sequence). This CDR3 is CASSKPTGQNTEAFF. In nucleotides, the CDR3 is TGTGCCAGCAGCAAGCCGACAGGGCAGAACACTGAAGCTTTCTTT. The full variable domain, in which reference TRBV7-9 and TRBJ1-1 provide the parts outside the CDR3, is DTGVSQNPRHKITKRGQNVTFRCDPISEHNRLYWYRQTLGQGPEFLTYFQNEAQLEKSRLLSDRFSAERPKGSFSTLEIQRTEQGDSAMYLCASSKPTGQNTEAFFGQGTRLTVV.

Only a few counts were recorded for this clonotype. This sequence joins TRBV5-1 and TRBJ2-2; 7 bases are a match to TRBD1. The CDR3 has 14 amino acids. The germline V gene has CDR1 SGHRS and CDR2 YFSETQ. Trimming cost V 7 bases and J 5 bases; bases outside gene matches: 8. The CDR3 DNA reads TGCGCCAGCGGTCAACTGACAGGGACCGGGGAGCTGTTTTTT. It codes for CASGQLTGTGELFF.

This clonotype turned up a few times. The rearrangement joins TRBV5-1 to TRBJ2-1; D possibly corresponds to TRBD1 (6 bases). Germline V gene lookup returns CDR1 SGHRS and CDR2 YFSETQ. This CDR3 has 15 amino acids. The V and J ends lost 0 bases and 8 bases respectively, with 15 bases between them. Here the CDR3 DNA reads TGCGCCAGCAGCTTGGTGGTAAACAGGGCCCATGAGCAGTTCTTC. This codes for CASSLVVNRAHEQFF. Full variable domain (missing parts from reference TRBV5-1 and TRBJ2-1): KAGVTQTPRYLIKTRGQQVTLSCSPISGHRSVSWYQQTPGQGLQFLFEYFSETQRNKGNFPGRFSGRQFSNSRSEMNVSTLELGDSALYLCASSLVVNRAHEQFFGPGTRLTVL.

A few counts support this clonotype. The chain combines TRBV4-1 with TRBJ2-3, with unresolved D. The ends were cut back, 0 bases at V and 0 bases at J, with 13 bases in the middle. CDR1 is MGHRA, CDR2 YSYEKL, per germline. The CDR3 is made up of 17 amino acids. The CDR3 here is CASSQDQATTSTDTQYF. The CDR3 DNA follows: TGCGCCAGCAGCCAAGATCAAGCGACCACTAGCACAGATACGCAGTATTTT.

The rearrangement links TRBV18 to TRBJ2-7, with D possibly TRBD1 on 6 matching bases. Germline-derived CDR1 and CDR2 are KGHSH and LQKENI. Trimming shortened V by 6 bases and J by 3 bases, and 15 bases separated the two germline ends. This CDR3 has 14 amino acids. The CDR3 nucleotides are TGTGCCAGCTCGGTGCAGGGGATTGTCTACGAGCAGTACTTC. Its protein is CASSVQGIVYEQYF. The entire variable domain, with the rest obtained from reference TRBV18 and TRBJ2-7, is as follows: NAGVMQNPRHLVRRRGQEARLRCSPMKGHSHVYWYRQLPEEGLKFMVYLQKENIIDESGMPKERFSAEFPKEGPSILRIQQVVRGDSAAYFCASSVQGIVYEQYFGPGTRLTVT.